The rows below give T cell receptor beta chains drawn from one sample of a study of T-cell memory formation after mild COVID-19. TCRdb passed the 5' RACE reads through MiXCR, listing each CDR3 protein once. The data contain about 610,000 distinct CDR3 sequences, 17% of them singletons. Specimen: PBMCs or a T cell subset sorted from them (not recorded which). The receptors originated from an adult woman who had mild COVID-19 (a few samples of this study predate the infection). Cell type and time point are not known. Each CDR3 is given with its conserved first and last residue. A D gene is named only where the DNA matches it firmly. The size field is filled for only some rows; it gives once, few, many or a size class.

abundance	v_gene	j_gene	d_gene	CDR3nt	CDR3aa
NA	TRBV18	TRBJ2-2	NA	TGTGCCAGCTCACCACCCACCGGGACCCAGGGCACCGGGGAGCTGTTTTTT	CASSPPTGTQGTGELFF
NA	TRBV7-2	TRBJ1-6	TRBD1	TGTGCCAGCACCCGGACAGGAACCTTCAATTCACCCCTCCACTTT	CASTRTGTFNSPLHF
few	TRBV6-1	TRBJ2-1	TRBD2	TGTGCCAGCAGATTCACCGGGACTAGCGTTGACAATGAGCAGTTCTTC	CASRFTGTSVDNEQFF
NA	TRBV9	TRBJ1-1	TRBD1	TGTGCCAGCAGCGAAGGTACGACAGGGACTCGGGCTTTCTTT	CASSEGTTGTRAFF
NA	TRBV3-1	TRBJ2-5	TRBD2	TGTGCCAGCAGCCAAGACCCGACTAGCGGGTTACAAGAGACCCAGTACTTC	CASSQDPTSGLQETQYF
few	TRBV30	TRBJ2-7	NA	TGTGCCTGGAGTAGGTTAAGGACATCGAATTCCTACGAGCAGTACTTC	CAWSRLRTSNSYEQYF
many	TRBV6-2/TRBV6-3	TRBJ2-7	NA	TGTGCCAGCACCGGACAGACCCTCGAGCAGTACTTC	CASTGQTLEQYF
few	TRBV24-1	TRBJ1-5	TRBD1	TGTGCCACCAGTGATGGAGGGACAGGCAATCAGCCCCAGCATTTT	CATSDGGTGNQPQHF
NA	TRBV20-1	TRBJ2-7	NA	TGCAGTGCTAAGAGGTTGGAAGAGCAGTACTTC	CSAKRLEEQYF
NA	TRBV5-1	TRBJ2-1	NA	TGCGCCAGCAGCTTGGACTGGGTCGGGAATGAGCAGTTCTTC	CASSLDWVGNEQFF
few	TRBV24-1	TRBJ2-1	TRBD2	TGTGCCACCCGTGGACTAGCGGGTGAGCAGTTCTTC	CATRGLAGEQFF
few	TRBV3-1	TRBJ1-1	NA	TGTGCCAGCAGCCGGAGGATGGGGACTGAAGCTTTCTTT	CASSRRMGTEAFF
few	TRBV14	TRBJ2-6	NA	TGTGCCAGCAGCCAAGTACGGGTGGGGCAGCCCAGTAAAAACTCTGGGGCCAACGTCCTGACTTTC	CASSQVRVGQPSKNSGANVLTF
NA	TRBV7-9	TRBJ2-1	NA	TGTGCCAGCGGATTCCCGGGGGATTACAATGAGCAGTTCTTC	CASGFPGDYNEQFF
many	TRBV6-4	TRBJ1-6	NA	TGTGCCAGCAGTGACGTACAGGGAAGGGGTTCACCCCTCCACTTT	CASSDVQGRGSPLHF
NA	TRBV6-2/TRBV6-3	TRBJ2-7	NA	TGTGCCAGCAGTTCCGAAGACAGGAGGTTCTACGAGCAGTACTTC	CASSSEDRRFYEQYF
medium-sized	TRBV7-6	TRBJ2-3	TRBD1	TGTGCCAGCAGCCCACTAGCAACTACAGGGGGACAGGGCACAGATACGCAGTATTTT	CASSPLATTGGQGTDTQYF
NA	TRBV7-9	TRBJ1-2	NA	TGTGCCAGCAGCGGAACCGAGGGGACCTATGGCTACACCTTC	CASSGTEGTYGYTF
many	TRBV6-5	TRBJ2-7	TRBD2	TGTGCCAGCAGCCTTGATAGCGGGAGCTACGAGCAGTACTTC	CASSLDSGSYEQYF
NA	TRBV5-4	TRBJ2-3	TRBD1	TGTGCCAGCAGCTTAACGGTGACAGGGGGCACAGATACGCAGTATTTT	CASSLTVTGGTDTQYF
NA	TRBV9	TRBJ2-7	TRBD1	TGTGCCAGCAGCGTTGCCGGGACAGGGGGTCTGGACGAGCAGTACTTC	CASSVAGTGGLDEQYF
few	TRBV29-1	TRBJ2-1	TRBD2	TGCAGCGTAAGGACTAGCGGGGGGATATTGAATGAGCAGTTCTTC	CSVRTSGGILNEQFF
NA	TRBV11-1	TRBJ1-2	TRBD1	TGTGCCAGCAGCACGACAGGGTTTTATGGCTACACCTTC	CASSTTGFYGYTF
few	TRBV12-3/TRBV12-4	TRBJ2-3	TRBD2	TGTGCCAGCAGTTCTCCACAAGCGGGAGCAGGAGATACGCAGTATTTT	CASSSPQAGAGDTQYF
once	TRBV12-3/TRBV12-4	TRBJ2-7	TRBD1	TGTGCCAGCACTGGGACAGGGGGCTTCTACGAGCAGTACTTC	CASTGTGGFYEQYF
NA	TRBV12-3/TRBV12-4	TRBJ2-3	TRBD1	TGTGCCAGCAGTTCGGACAGGGATACGCAGTATTTT	CASSSDRDTQYF
NA	TRBV9	TRBJ2-7	TRBD2	TGTGCCAGCAGCGTAGGGGAGGGGCGTTACGAGCAGTACTTC	CASSVGEGRYEQYF
few	TRBV4-1	TRBJ1-2	NA	TGCGCCAGCAGCCCAGGGAACACCGTGGAAACCTATGGCTACACCTTC	CASSPGNTVETYGYTF
many	TRBV25-1	TRBJ1-1	NA	TGTGCCAGCGGGACGGGGGCAGCTTTCTTT	CASGTGAAFF
few	TRBV20-1	TRBJ2-7	NA	TGCAGTGCTAGTCCGGGACTATCAGGGGCGGGACGGTACGAGCAGTACTTC	CSASPGLSGAGRYEQYF
NA	TRBV6-2/TRBV6-3	TRBJ1-5	TRBD1	TGTGCGCGAACAGGGGACCTTAGCAATCAGCCCCAGCATTTT	CARTGDLSNQPQHF
few	TRBV6-1	TRBJ2-7	NA	TGTGCCAGCAGTGGGACGGACAGCTGGGCTAAAAACGAGCAGTACTTC	CASSGTDSWAKNEQYF
NA	TRBV5-1	TRBJ2-3	TRBD2	TGCGCCAGCAGGGGAGCGGGGGGGCCTAATCGTCCAGATACGCAGTATTTT	CASRGAGGPNRPDTQYF
NA	TRBV7-2	TRBJ1-1	NA	TGTGCCAGCAGCCGCGGGGGACATCGACTCTCTGAAGCTTTCTTT	CASSRGGHRLSEAFF
NA	TRBV7-2	TRBJ2-7	NA	TGTGCCAGCAGCTTATCGAGGGGTCGATGGTACGAGCAGTACTTC	CASSLSRGRWYEQYF
few	TRBV7-9	TRBJ2-7	TRBD1	TGTGCCAGCAGCTTAGGGGACAGGTACTACGAGCAGTACTTC	CASSLGDRYYEQYF
NA	TRBV21-1	TRBJ2-7	NA	TGTGCCAGCAGCGGGCCCAGGGAATTCACAAACTACGAGCAGTACTTC	CASSGPREFTNYEQYF
NA	TRBV7-9	TRBJ2-4	NA	TGTGCCAGCAGCAAAGCCAAAAACATTCAGTACTTC	CASSKAKNIQYF
NA	TRBV6-5	TRBJ2-1	TRBD1	TGTGCCAGCAGTCTACAGGGGGGATACTACGATGAGCAGTTCTTC	CASSLQGGYYDEQFF
few	TRBV7-3	TRBJ2-3	TRBD2	TGTGCCAGCAGCTTAACGGGACTAGGGACAGATACGCAGTATTTT	CASSLTGLGTDTQYF
few	TRBV7-2	TRBJ2-7	NA	TGTGCCAGCAGTAATTTCTGGAAGGGGACCTACGAGCAGTACTTC	CASSNFWKGTYEQYF
NA	TRBV4-1	TRBJ1-1	NA	TGCGCCAGCAGCCAAGCAGGGGCTAGATACACTGAAGCTTTCTTT	CASSQAGARYTEAFF
few	TRBV27	TRBJ1-5	TRBD1	TGTGCCAGCCGGGACAGGGGCCTTATGGGCAATCAGCCCCAGCATTTT	CASRDRGLMGNQPQHF
many	TRBV12-3/TRBV12-4	TRBJ1-1	TRBD1	TGTGCCAGCAGTCCTTCGGGGGGCAGGGGGGCTTTCTTT	CASSPSGGRGAFF
many	TRBV11-2	TRBJ2-1	NA	TGTGCCAGCAGCCCCCTGGGTCTCAATGAGCAGTTCTTC	CASSPLGLNEQFF
NA	TRBV15	TRBJ1-2	TRBD1	TGTGCCACCAGCAGCAGACAGGGGAGGAGTGGCTACACCTTC	CATSSRQGRSGYTF